The TCR beta chain described here comes from a study of blood T cell repertoires in COVID-19. Study summary: From the United States, Italy and Spain came samples of acute and convalescent COVID-19. The analysed material was cDNA or gDNA that came from T cells, B-cell-depleted T cells, or PBMCs.

In the study's own analysis: How many nucleated cells were present was estimated from reference gene primer amplification. The protocol was immunoSEQ multiplex PCR, while the TCRdb copy is restricted to in-frame clones and leaves out a portion. Clone size and the V and J calls come from that table; the DNA yielded D and trimming. The table has roughly 80,000 clones, roughly 87% seen once; the top ten hold 11%. The sample consisted of peripheral blood. The clonotype comes from a man in his fifties or sixties with acute or convalescent COVID-19.

CDR3 in DNA: TGCGCCAGCAGCCAACGACAGTCCGGGGAGACCCAGTACTTC. Translation gives CASSQRQSGETQYF. The chain carries TRBV4-3 and TRBJ2-5; D may be TRBD1 (5 bases). The V gene's germline CDR1 is LGHNA and CDR2 YSLEER. The V end lost 2 bases, the J end lost 5 bases, and 12 bases lay between the germline ends. CDR3 length: 14 residues.